These 17 T cell receptor beta chains share one sample of origin, sequenced in a study of control samples from healthy donors and cancer patients (dated by TCRdb to the early 2020s). The library was produced with the immunoSEQ multiplex PCR assay. The immuneACCESS repertoire file appears here via TCRdb, limited to in-frame rearrangements. These files lack a portion of the clones; in checked studies, under half of the deficit traces to unresolved V genes, and the cause of the others is not known. In this sample the table shows approximately 110,000 clones, approximately 93% of which occur a single time. The ten biggest clones cover 7.8% of the sample. Sample: blood. These receptors were taken from a woman aged 18-30 years in good health.

This clone has just one count. This chain joins TRBV12-3 or TRBV12-4 and TRBJ2-4; D unresolved. The V gene lost 6 bases and the J gene lost 3 bases, with 9 bases spanning the gap. This CDR3 is 13 amino acids long. For the CDR3, the DNA is TGTGCCAGCAGAGGGATAGACAAAAACATTCAGTACTTC. Its translation is CASRGIDKNIQYF.

The chain combines TRBV18 with TRBJ1-6, with 7 bases lining up with TRBD1. Looked up from germline, CDR1 is KGHSH and CDR2 is LQKENI. V lost 6 bases and J lost 7; bases outside the gene matches: 15. The CDR3 spans 17 residues. The CDR3 bases are TGTGCCAGCTCCCGAGGGGGCCAGGTATCGGGCAATTCACCCCTCCACTTT. Residues: CASSRGGQVSGNSPLHF.

The chain recombines TRBV19 with TRBJ2-1; 8 bases align to TRBD1. Trimming at V came to 7 bases and at J to 1 base, leaving 18 bases not matched to a gene. This CDR3 comprises 19 residues. Per germline, CDR1 LNHDA and CDR2 SQIVND (reference sequence). CDR3 loop: CASTRRGAGGIVSYNEQFF. The CDR3 nucleotides are TGTGCCAGTACACGAAGGGGGGCAGGGGGCATCGTATCCTACAATGAGCAGTTCTTC. Supplemented by reference TRBV19 and TRBJ2-1, the full variable domain reads DGGITQSPKYLFRKEGQNVTLSCEQNLNHDAMYWYRQDPGQGLRLIYYSQIVNDFQKGDIAEGYSVSREKKESFPLTVTSAQKNPTAFYLCASTRRGAGGIVSYNEQFFGPGTRLTVL.

CDR3 sequence reads: CASSQGWGSYNEQFF. The DNA of the CDR3 is TGCGCCAGCAGCCAAGGTTGGGGCAGTTACAATGAGCAGTTCTTC. The rearrangement links TRBV4-1 to TRBJ2-1, with D perhaps TRBD1 (5 bases). Germline V lookup: CDR1 MGHRA, CDR2 YSYEKL. This CDR3 has 15 amino acids. V lost 1 base to trimming and J lost 4 bases, with 11 bases between them.

The chain couples TRBV30 to TRBJ2-2; 8 nucleotides match TRBD2. The CDR3 has 15 residues. V lost 5 bases to trimming and J lost 2 bases; unmatched junction nucleotides: 7. Germline V lookup: CDR1 GTSNPN, CDR2 SVGIG (reference sequence). DNA of the CDR3: TGTGCCTGGTCCCGGGGGGGCCGCAACACCGGGGAGCTGTTTTTT. This sequence encodes CAWSRGGRNTGELFF.

The rearrangement joins TRBV27 to TRBJ1-2; the D gene is possibly TRBD1 (5 bases). The V end was cut by 2 bases, the J end by 4 bases, with 23 bases between. Per germline, CDR1 MNHEY and CDR2 SMNVEV (reference sequence). CDR3 length: 18 residues. CDR3 nucleotide sequence: TGTGCCAGCAGTTTAAGCCCAAATTTGAGGGGAAGAGGCTATGGCTACACCTTC. Translating gives CASSLSPNLRGRGYGYTF.

The chain combines TRBV18 with TRBJ2-5; no clear D gene. The CDR3 has 12 amino acids. V was shortened by 6 bases and J by 1 base, with 6 bases between the two germline ends. Germline V gene data show CDR1 as KGHSH and CDR2 as LQKENI. The CDR3, as DNA: TGTGCCAGCTCCCTCTTCCAAGAGACCCAGTACTTC. This sequence encodes CASSLFQETQYF.

V usage is TRBV7-2 and J usage is TRBJ2-1; 13 nucleotides align to TRBD2. CDR1 is SGHTA and CDR2 is FQGNSA in the germline V gene. The CDR3 loop spans 13 amino acids. V lost 5 bases to trimming and J lost 10 bases; unmatched junction nucleotides: 2. CDR3 bases: TGTGCCAGCAGCACTAGCGGGGGGGTGGAGCAGTTCTTC. Translating it yields CASSTSGGVEQFF.

V gene TRBV5-1 combines with J gene TRBJ1-6; the D gene is possibly TRBD1 (6 bases). The CDR3 extends over 15 amino acids. V dropped 0 bases and J dropped 8 bases, with 12 bases sitting between them. The germline gives CDR1 SGHRS, CDR2 YFSETQ. In nucleotides, the CDR3 is TGCGCCAGCAGCTTGGCGGGGGCCGAGTATTCACCCCTCCACTTT. It encodes CASSLAGAEYSPLHF.

The J gene is TRBJ2-3, the V gene TRBV27; TRBD2 aligns across 7 bases. CDR1 is MNHEY, CDR2 SMNVEV, per germline (reference sequence). V dropped 4 bases and J dropped 3; count of bases not matched to a gene: 7. The CDR3 is 15 residues long. The CDR3 region has the DNA TGTGCCAGCAGTTCTACCCGACTAGCTACAGATACGCAGTATTTT. Amino acid sequence: CASSSTRLATDTQYF.

The V and J genes are TRBV6-1 and TRBJ1-2, with D unclear. The germline V gene has CDR1 MNHNS and CDR2 SASEGT. This CDR3 has 13 amino acids. Trimming took off 2 bases at V and 7 bases at J, with 11 bases between the two ends. The CDR3 loop is CASSEKRVSGYTF. The CDR3 bases are TGTGCCAGCAGTGAAAAGAGGGTATCTGGCTACACCTTC.

The V and J genes are TRBV7-3 and TRBJ1-1, with 7 bases matching TRBD1. V lost 2 bases and J lost 5; bases outside the gene matches: 8. CDR1 SGHTA and CDR2 FQGTGA come from the germline V gene. The CDR3 length is 15 residues. The CDR3 DNA sequence: TGTGCCAGCAGCTTATCCCCGACAGGGAGTACTGAAGCTTTCTTT. Protein: CASSLSPTGSTEAFF.

The chain couples TRBV28 to TRBJ2-3; 10 bases agree with TRBD2. V gave up 5 bases and J gave up 4 bases; unmatched junction bases: 12. The CDR3 totals 17 residues. The germline gives CDR1 MDHEN, CDR2 SYDVKM. The CDR3 sequence: CASSTRGSGRFSDTQYF. CDR3 sequence (DNA): TGTGCCAGCAGTACCCGGGGTAGCGGGAGGTTTTCAGATACGCAGTATTTT.

This chain uses TRBV9 with TRBJ1-2, with D possibly TRBD1 on 5 matching bases. The CDR3 length is 15 residues. V lost 3 bases and J lost 2, with 14 bases in between. The germline V gene has CDR1 SGDLS and CDR2 YYNGEE. CDR3 sequence: CASSDGQEANYGYTF. The CDR3 DNA reads TGTGCCAGCAGCGATGGACAAGAAGCGAACTATGGCTACACCTTC.

The chain uses TRBV27 and TRBJ1-1; 10 bases align to TRBD1. The V gene's germline CDR1 is MNHEY and CDR2 SMNVEV (reference sequence). The CDR3 contains 14 residues. Trimming cost V 2 bases and J 7 bases; bases outside gene matches: 4. As DNA, the CDR3 is TGTGCCAGCAGTTTAGCCCGGGACAGGGGTGAAGCTTTCTTT. Its protein is CASSLARDRGEAFF.

The CDR3 DNA reads as TGCGCCAGCAGCCGACAGGGTAACAATGAGCAGTTCTTC. Amino acid sequence: CASSRQGNNEQFF. J is TRBJ2-1 and V is TRBV5-1, with TRBD1 matching over 7 bases. CDR3 size: 13 residues. Germline lookup yields CDR1 SGHRS and CDR2 YFSETQ. V gave up 4 bases and J gave up 5 bases; unmatched junction bases: 3.

This clone was seen more than once but under ten times. The CDR3 nucleotides read TGCGCCAGCAGTGTTGGACAGTACACTGAAGCTTTCTTT. This gives the protein CASSVGQYTEAFF. This sequence joins TRBV10-1 and TRBJ1-1, with D perhaps matching TRBD1 (6 bases). The ends were cut back, 4 bases at V and 3 bases at J, with 9 bases in the middle. CDR1 is WNHNN, CDR2 SYGVQD, per germline (reference sequence). The CDR3 is 13 residues long.